This TCR beta chain comes out of a study of blood T cell repertoires in COVID-19. Whole-study context: Samples representing acute and convalescent COVID-19 were sourced from the United States, Italy and Spain. The cDNA or gDNA used as material had been derived from T cells, B-cell-depleted T cells, or PBMCs.

In the original processing: Amplification of reference gene primers provided the estimated nucleated cell counts. Produced via immunoSEQ multiplex PCR; TCRdb's table is partial and in-frame only. The V and J calls and clone size come from that table; D and trimming were worked out from the DNA. This table has approximately 210,000 clones, almost 85% appearing once. This CDR3 has 14 amino acids. Losses at the gene ends were 0 bases for V and 8 bases for J; bases not matched to a gene: 5. Germline lookup yields CDR1 SGDLS and CDR2 YYNGEE. The TCR comes from a woman in her thirties or forties with acute or convalescent COVID-19. The sequenced sample was peripheral blood. The rearrangement joins TRBV9 to TRBJ1-5; TRBD1 aligns across 7 bases. The CDR3 DNA reads as TGTGCCAGCAGCGTAGGGACAGGACCGGAGCCCCAGCATTTT. It yields the protein CASSVGTGPEPQHF.